Below, 10 T cell receptor beta chains from the same sample are listed, as sequenced in a study of T cell responses to AZD1222 COVID-19 vaccine. TCRdb keeps only in-frame clones here, not all; method: immunoSEQ multiplex PCR. The sample yields 150,000 to 250,000 clones, around 93% seen once. This specimen was peripheral blood, taken 28 days after the second AZD1222 dose. The receptors shown here come from an adult who received the AZD1222 COVID-19 vaccine.

The genes are TRBV4-1 and TRBJ2-7; D unclear. The CDR3 is 13 amino acids. Trimming left V 8 bases short and J 2 bases short, with 13 bases between. Germline-derived CDR1 and CDR2 are MGHRA and YSYEKL. DNA for the CDR3: TGCGCCAGCGGGATAGACACCACCTACGAGCAGTACTTC. Its translation: CASGIDTTYEQYF.

CDR3 bases: TGTGCCAGCTCACCAGCGCTCCCAGGGAATTCACCCCTCCACTTT. Translated, it gives CASSPALPGNSPLHF. The chain has TRBV18 and TRBJ1-6; possibly TRBD1 for D (5 bases). Trimming took 2 bases from V and 7 from J, leaving 12 bases between them. The CDR3 totals 15 residues. Germline CDR1 KGHSH, CDR2 LQKENI.

DNA for the CDR3: TGCGCCAGCAGTCAGGGCGACTACGAGCAGTACTTC. Protein sequence: CASSQGDYEQYF. The genes are TRBV10-1 and TRBJ2-7, with D possibly TRBD1 on 5 matching bases. V lost 5 bases and J 3 bases, leaving 8 bases between the germline ends. The CDR3 consists of 12 residues. From germline, CDR1 is WNHNN and CDR2 SYGVQD (reference sequence).

This chain links TRBV11-2 with TRBJ1-2, with D possibly matching TRBD1 (5 bases). Trimming removed 11 bases from V and 8 bases from J, with 18 bases in between. The CDR3 runs 12 residues. Per germline, CDR1 SGHAT and CDR2 FQNNGV. Here the CDR3 reads CAGSLGPGGYTF. For the CDR3, the DNA is TGTGCCGGCTCCTTGGGGCCTGGGGGCTACACCTTC.

This chain links TRBV7-3 with TRBJ2-3, with a possible D match to TRBD1 (6 bases). The CDR3 totals 18 residues. V was cut by 5 bases and J by 5 bases, with 26 bases left in between. Germline values: CDR1 SGHTA, CDR2 FQGTGA. The CDR3 sequence: CASSRGQTLFHGGDTQYF. CDR3 nucleotides: TGTGCCAGCAGCCGTGGACAGACTCTTTTTCATGGAGGAGATACGCAGTATTTT. The entire variable domain, with the rest obtained from reference TRBV7-3 and TRBJ2-3, is as follows: GAGVSQTPSNKVTEKGKYVELRCDPISGHTALYWYRQSLGQGPEFLIYFQGTGAADDSGLPNDRFFAVRPEGSVSTLKIQRTERGDSAVYLCASSRGQTLFHGGDTQYFGPGTRLTVL.

The chain employs TRBV30 and TRBJ1-5, with D unclear. V was shortened by 0 bases and J by 3 bases, with 6 bases between the two germline ends. This CDR3 comprises 13 residues. In germline, CDR1 is GTSNPN, CDR2 SVGIG (reference sequence). The CDR3 region has the DNA TGTGCCTGGAGTGTACGGGACAATCAGCCCCAGCATTTT. Protein: CAWSVRDNQPQHF.

The gene calls are TRBV9 and TRBJ1-3; D unclear. Trimming left V 1 base short and J 0 bases short, with 8 bases between. CDR3 size: 15 residues. Germline V gene data show CDR1 as SGDLS and CDR2 as YYNGEE. In nucleotides, the CDR3 is TGTGCCAGCAGCGTACAGGCCGCCTCTGGAAACACCATATATTTT. This sequence encodes CASSVQAASGNTIYF.

This clone was seen more than once but under ten times. The chain joins TRBV3-1 (or the pseudogene TRBV3-2) to TRBJ1-2, with D possibly matching TRBD1 (5 bases). The CDR3 is 13 amino acids. CDR1 and CDR2 from the germline V gene are LGHDT and YNNKEL (reference sequence). With 4 bases removed from V and 8 bases from J, the gap between germline ends came to 14 bases. The CDR3 nucleotides read TGTGCCAGCAGCCGCGACAGCCTTGTGGGCTACACCTTC. Protein: CASSRDSLVGYTF.

The V and J genes are TRBV24-1 and TRBJ1-2; TRBD1 matches 7 bases. J was trimmed by 2 bases and V by 9 bases; bases with no gene match: 5. The CDR3 consists of 13 residues. Germline-derived CDR1 and CDR2 are KGHDR and SFDVKD. The CDR3 coding sequence is TGTGCCACCTCCCAAGGGGGCAACTATGGCTACACCTTC. This encodes CATSQGGNYGYTF.

J is TRBJ1-6 and V is TRBV5-4; the D is unclear. The CDR3 sequence is 14 residues long. Germline V gene sequence: CDR1 SGHNT, CDR2 YYREEE (reference sequence). The V end lost 0 bases, the J end lost 9 bases, and 10 bases lay between the germline ends. CDR3 amino acids: CASSLVSWGSPLHF. CDR3 nucleotide sequence: TGTGCCAGCAGCTTGGTTTCTTGGGGTTCACCCCTCCACTTT.